This T cell receptor beta chain was captured by sequencing in a study of CD8+CD57+ T cells in acquired aplastic anemia. The study, taken as a whole, reports: There were approximately 27 CD8+ CDR3 sequences that occurred in both patients and controls.

CDR3 and TCR beta VDJ profiling relied on a genomic DNA template. Via MiXCR, TCRdb re-called the reads, giving one row per CDR3 protein. The sample holds 86,000 or so distinct CDR3 sequences; over 35% are singletons and the top ten take approximately 61%. This clonotype turned up a few times. The antigen remains unidentified. The clonotype originates from a human donor in good health, serving as a control. Specimen: sorted CD4+, CD8+, or CD8+CD57+ T cells (not recorded which) from PBMCs.

DNA of the CDR3: TGTGCCAGCAGGAGTGGGGGACCGGGGGCTGAAGCTTTCTTT. Encoded protein: CASRSGGPGAEAFF. The V call is TRBV5-4, the J call TRBJ1-1, with TRBD1 as a possible D gene (5 bases). Trimming shortened V by 5 bases and J by 6 bases, and 17 bases separated the two germline ends. CDR3 length: 14 amino acids. The germline gives CDR1 SGHNT, CDR2 YYREEE (reference sequence).